Following are 4 T cell receptor beta chains from one sample sequenced in a study of T cells in Graves' hyperthyroidism and ophthalmopathy. TCR beta CDR3 regions were amplified from RNA transcripts. The TCR CDR3 first-round RT-PCR relied on the HTBI primer set. TCRdb analysed the multiplex PCR reads with MiXCR anew, one entry per CDR3 protein. The profile covers 500,000 to 600,000 distinct CDR3 sequences, with 40% to 55% appearing a single time and about 43% taken by the ten largest. Sequencing was carried out using peripheral blood or thyroid tissue (not recorded which). These receptors were obtained from an adult woman with Graves' disease, either hyperthyroidism or ophthalmopathy (not recorded which).

This clonotype was detected many times. The gene calls are TRBV7-6 and TRBJ1-1; D not certain. V was cut by 5 bases and J by 5 bases, with 15 bases left in between. There are 14 residues in the CDR3. The V gene's germline CDR1 is SGHVS and CDR2 FNYEAQ. The CDR3 nucleotides are TGTGCCAGCAGCAAGGGTGGGGTTGGAACTGAAGCTTTCTTT. Translated, it gives CASSKGGVGTEAFF.

This rearrangement joins TRBV9 to TRBJ2-2; 12 bases line up with TRBD2. The CDR3 spans 16 residues. With V trimmed by 2 bases and J by 3 bases, 2 bases remained unmatched. The germline gives CDR1 SGDLS, CDR2 YYNGEE. The CDR3 coding sequence is TGTGCCAGCAGCGTGAGACTAGCGGGAGACACCGGGGAGCTGTTTTTT. This translates into CASSVRLAGDTGELFF.

The rearrangement uses TRBV7-2 and TRBJ2-7; D not certain. This CDR3 has 13 residues. The ends were cut back, 8 bases at V and 5 bases at J, with 16 bases in the middle. Germline V gene data show CDR1 as SGHTA and CDR2 as FQGNSA. The CDR3 coding sequence is TGTGCCAGCGAGGACCGTCCGGGCCACGAGCAGTACTTC. It yields the protein CASEDRPGHEQYF.

This clonotype showed up many times. This chain links TRBV6-6 with TRBJ1-2; TRBD1 matches 10 bases. CDR1 and CDR2 from the germline V gene are MNHNY and SVGAGI (reference sequence). J gave up 8 bases and V 6 bases, and 6 bases lay outside the gene matches. The CDR3 has 13 residues. CDR3 loop: CASSADRGRGYTF. The DNA for the CDR3 is TGTGCCAGCAGCGCCGACAGGGGGCGAGGCTACACCTTC.